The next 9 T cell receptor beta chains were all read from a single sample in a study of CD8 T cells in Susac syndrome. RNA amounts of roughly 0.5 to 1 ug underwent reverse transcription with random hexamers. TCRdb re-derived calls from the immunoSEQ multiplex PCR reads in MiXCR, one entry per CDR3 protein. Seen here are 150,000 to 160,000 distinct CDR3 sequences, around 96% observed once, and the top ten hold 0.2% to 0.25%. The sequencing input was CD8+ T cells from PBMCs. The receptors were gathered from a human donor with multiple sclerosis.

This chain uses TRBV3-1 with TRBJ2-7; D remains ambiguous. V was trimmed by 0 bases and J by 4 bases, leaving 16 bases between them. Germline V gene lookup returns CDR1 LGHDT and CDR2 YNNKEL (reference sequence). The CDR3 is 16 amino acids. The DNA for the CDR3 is TGTGCCAGCAGCCAAGATGCCCTGTACAAAGGGTACGAGCAGTACTTC. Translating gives CASSQDALYKGYEQYF.

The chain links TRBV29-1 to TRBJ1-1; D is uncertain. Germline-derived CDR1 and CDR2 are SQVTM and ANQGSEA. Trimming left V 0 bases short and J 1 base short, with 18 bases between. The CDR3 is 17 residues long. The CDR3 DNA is TGCAGCGTTGAAGATCCAAGGAGTTCCTGGGGGAACACTGAAGCTTTCTTT. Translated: CSVEDPRSSWGNTEAFF.

CDR3 nucleotides: TGTGCCAGCAGTGAAGCGCTTACGTACGGCTACACCTTC. Its protein is CASSEALTYGYTF. The J gene is TRBJ1-2, the V gene TRBV2; D not resolved. With 0 bases removed from V and 8 bases from J, the gap between germline ends came to 10 bases. Germline CDR1 reads SNHLY; CDR2 reads FYNNEI. The CDR3 totals 13 residues. The full variable domain, with the rest looked up from reference TRBV2 and TRBJ1-2, is EPEVTQTPSHQVTQMGQEVILRCVPISNHLYFYWYRQILGQKVEFLVSFYNNEISEKSEIFDDQFSVERPDGSNFTLKIRSTKLEDSAMYFCASSEALTYGYTFGSGTRLTVV.

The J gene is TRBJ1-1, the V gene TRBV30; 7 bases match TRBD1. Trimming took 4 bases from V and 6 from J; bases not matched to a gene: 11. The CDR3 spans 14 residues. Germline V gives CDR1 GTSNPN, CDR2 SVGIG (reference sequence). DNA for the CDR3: TGTGCCTGGATTCCCAACAGGGGAATCCCTGAAGCTTTCTTT. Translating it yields CAWIPNRGIPEAFF.

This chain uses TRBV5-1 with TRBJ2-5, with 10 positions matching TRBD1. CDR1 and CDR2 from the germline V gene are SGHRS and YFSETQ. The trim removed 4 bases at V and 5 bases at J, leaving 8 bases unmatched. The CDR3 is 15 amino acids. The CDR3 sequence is CASSQGQGERETQYF. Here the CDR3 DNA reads TGCGCCAGCAGCCAAGGACAGGGGGAGAGGGAGACCCAGTACTTC.

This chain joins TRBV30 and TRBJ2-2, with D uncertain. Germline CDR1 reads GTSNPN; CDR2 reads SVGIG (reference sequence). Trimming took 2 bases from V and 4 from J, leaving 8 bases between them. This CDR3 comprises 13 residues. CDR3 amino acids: CAWSSVGTGELFF. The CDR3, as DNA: TGTGCCTGGAGTTCGGTAGGCACCGGGGAGCTGTTTTTT.

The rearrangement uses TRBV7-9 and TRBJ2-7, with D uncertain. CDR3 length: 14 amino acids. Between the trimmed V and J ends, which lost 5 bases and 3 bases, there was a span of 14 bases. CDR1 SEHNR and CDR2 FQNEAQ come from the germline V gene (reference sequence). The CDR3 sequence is CASSPQQRNYEQYF. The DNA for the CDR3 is TGTGCCAGCAGCCCCCAACAACGTAACTACGAGCAGTACTTC.

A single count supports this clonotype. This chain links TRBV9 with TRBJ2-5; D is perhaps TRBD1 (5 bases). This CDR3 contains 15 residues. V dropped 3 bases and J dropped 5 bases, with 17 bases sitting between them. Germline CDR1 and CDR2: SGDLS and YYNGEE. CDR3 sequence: CASSGVQDVPETQYF. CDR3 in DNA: TGTGCCAGCAGCGGGGTACAGGACGTACCTGAGACCCAGTACTTC.

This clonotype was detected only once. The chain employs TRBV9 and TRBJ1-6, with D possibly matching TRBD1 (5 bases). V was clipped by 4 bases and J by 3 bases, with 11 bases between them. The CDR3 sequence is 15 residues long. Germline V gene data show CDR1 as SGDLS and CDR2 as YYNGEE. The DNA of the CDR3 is TGTGCCAGCAGCTCTAGTGGGGGCTATAATTCACCCCTCCACTTT. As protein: CASSSSGGYNSPLHF.